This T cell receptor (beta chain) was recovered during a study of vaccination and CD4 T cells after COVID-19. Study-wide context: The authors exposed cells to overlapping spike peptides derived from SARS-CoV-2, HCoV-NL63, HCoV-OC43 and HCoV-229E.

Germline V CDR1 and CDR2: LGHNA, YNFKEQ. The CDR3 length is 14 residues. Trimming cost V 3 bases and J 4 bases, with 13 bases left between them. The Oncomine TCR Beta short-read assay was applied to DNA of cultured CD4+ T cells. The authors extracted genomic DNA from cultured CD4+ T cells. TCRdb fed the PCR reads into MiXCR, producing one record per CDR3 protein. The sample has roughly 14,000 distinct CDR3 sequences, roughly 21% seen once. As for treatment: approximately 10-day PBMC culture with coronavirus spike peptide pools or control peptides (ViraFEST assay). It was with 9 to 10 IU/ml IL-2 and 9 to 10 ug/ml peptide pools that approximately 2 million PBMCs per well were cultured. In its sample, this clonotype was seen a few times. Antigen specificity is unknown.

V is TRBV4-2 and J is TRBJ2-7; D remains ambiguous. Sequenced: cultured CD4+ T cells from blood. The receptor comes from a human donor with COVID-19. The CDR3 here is CASSQGNGDYEQYF. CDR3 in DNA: TGTGCCAGCAGCCAGGGGAACGGAGATTACGAGCAGTACTTC.